This entry is about one T cell receptor beta chain. Its antigen is undetermined. This sample is drawn from a study of cytomegalovirus exposure and HLA in healthy donors. Across the study: Out of 150 million to 200 million T cells, an earlier analysis found some 110 million unique TCR beta sequences in total.

The CDR3 totals 15 residues. Germline V gives CDR1 SGHTA, CDR2 FQGTGA. Deletions cut 5 bases from V and 3 bases from J, with 14 bases between. Study-level results: TCR beta chain V- and J-gene trimming was linked, in a later analysis, to a missense variant in DCLRE1C.

Primers for the PCR totalled 60 Vbeta and 13 Jbeta. Clones were sequenced by immunoSEQ multiplex PCR, and TCRdb holds only the in-frame ones, with some missing. The profile covers fewer than 250,000 clones, with less than 85% appearing a single time and approximately 0.22% taken by the ten largest. Each donor was healthy, and each was a bone marrow donor. Sequencing was carried out using PBMCs. The origin of this receptor is a girl aged 2-15 years in good health and CMV-seronegative. The chain employs TRBV7-3 and TRBJ2-1, with D perhaps matching TRBD2 (5 bases). CDR3 protein: CASSPLGGGYNEQFF. In nucleotides, the CDR3 is TGTGCCAGCAGCCCGCTGGGTGGAGGCTACAATGAGCAGTTCTTC.